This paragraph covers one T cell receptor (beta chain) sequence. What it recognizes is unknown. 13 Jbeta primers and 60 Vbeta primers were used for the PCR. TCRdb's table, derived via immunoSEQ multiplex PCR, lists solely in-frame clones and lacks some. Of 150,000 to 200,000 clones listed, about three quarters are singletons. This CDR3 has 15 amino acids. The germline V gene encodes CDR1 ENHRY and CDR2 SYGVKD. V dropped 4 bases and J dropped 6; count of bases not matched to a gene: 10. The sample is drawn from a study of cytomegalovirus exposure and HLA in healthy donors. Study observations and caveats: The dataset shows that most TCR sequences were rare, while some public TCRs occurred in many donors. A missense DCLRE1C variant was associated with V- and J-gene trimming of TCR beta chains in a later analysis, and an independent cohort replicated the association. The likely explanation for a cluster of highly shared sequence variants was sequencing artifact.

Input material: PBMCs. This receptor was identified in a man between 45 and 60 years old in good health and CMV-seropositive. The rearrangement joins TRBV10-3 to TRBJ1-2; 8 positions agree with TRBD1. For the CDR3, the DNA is TGTGCCATCAGTGCTTCGTGGACAGGGAAAGATGGCTACACCTTC. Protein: CAISASWTGKDGYTF.